This T cell receptor (beta chain) is from a study of cytomegalovirus exposure and HLA in healthy donors. This CDR3 is 14 amino acids long. CDR1 is MNHEY, CDR2 SVGAGI, per germline. The PCR ran on 60 Vbeta and 13 Jbeta primers. Libraries were prepared by immunoSEQ multiplex PCR; TCRdb keeps only in-frame clonotypes and omits some of them. The repertoire includes 200,000 to 250,000 clones, around 83% of them detected once, and 2.7% sits in the top ten. As regards this clone: Its matching antigen is unknown. A read error may produce the germline difference seen at one junction end.

Study-wide points: 16,951 TCR beta sequences were associated with HLA alleles at 0.05 false discovery rate in a later analysis. More clonal expansion characterized HLA-associated TCR beta chains than equally common others in a later analysis. In a later analysis, most CMV-associated TCR beta chains appeared HLA-restricted.

The rearrangement joins TRBV6-5 to TRBJ2-5, with a possible D match to TRBD2 (5 bases). The specimen was PBMCs. The source of this sequence is a woman aged 40 to 50 in good health and CMV-seronegative. The CDR3 loop is CASSYSRPGETRYF. CDR3 nucleotide sequence: TGTGCCAGCAGTTACTCACGGCCTGGGGAGACCCGGTACTTC.